Detailed here is one T cell receptor (beta chain). Its antigen is still unknown. The data were obtained in a study of shared clonotypes between healthy human individuals. Each PCR replicate from the sorted subsets contained about 210 ng DNA, which is around 30,000 T cell genomes. Assay: immunoSEQ multiplex PCR; the TCRdb copy retains only in-frame clones and omits some. The sample records some 2 million clones, around 96% being singletons. CD45RO-negative, CCR7-selected cells formed the naive CD8 fraction, which excluded terminally differentiated effector memory CD45RA+ cells. Study-level findings and limits: Approximately 4.9% of naive CD4 clonotypes were shared across several donors. Non-shared clonotypes were found to have lower generation probabilities than the clonotypes that were shared by all four of the sorted-subset donors.

This receptor was obtained from a man aged 18 to 35 in good health. The material sequenced was naive CD8+ T cells sorted from blood.

The chain's CDR3 is CASSYTEEGIEQYF. CDR3 bases: TGTGCCAGCAGTTACACCGAGGAGGGGATTGAGCAGTACTTC. The chain has TRBV6-6 and TRBJ2-7, with a weak D call TRBD2 (6 bases). The CDR3 covers 14 residues. Germline V gives CDR1 MNHNY, CDR2 SVGAGI (reference sequence). Trimming pared 2 bases from V and 7 bases from J, leaving 15 bases between.